These T cell receptor beta chains were read from a single sample in a study of blood T cell repertoires in COVID-19. Method: immunoSEQ multiplex PCR; TCRdb's copy keeps in-frame clones and lacks some. The sample contains about 180,000 clones, 86% of which appear only once. The sequencing sample was made of PBMCs or T cells enriched from blood (not recorded which). The receptors derive from a woman aged 25 to 39 who had recovered from COVID-19. Each CDR3 is given without its conserved first and last residue.

J: TRBJ2-1; V: TRBV28; CDR3: ASSSPGQGAYNEQF
J: TRBJ1-5; V: TRBV5-5; CDR3: ASSSGQGDQPQH
J: TRBJ2-7; V: TRBV5-6; CDR3: ASSPWTGSYSYEQY
J: TRBJ1-2; V: TRBV4-1; CDR3: ASSQVWTGTDYGYT
J: .; V: TRBV19; CDR3: ASSIRTSGTYEQY
J: TRBJ2-5; V: TRBV21-1; CDR3: ASSKGTSGRARETQY
J: TRBJ2-2; V: TRBV4-1; CDR3: ASSHKPPETSGTGELF
J: TRBJ2-3; V: TRBV27; CDR3: ASSFIQLGTSGRLLTDTQY
J: TRBJ2-1; V: TRBV19; CDR3: ASSISGLAGDEQF
J: TRBJ2-2; V: TRBV27; CDR3: ASSFGDGGLNTGELF
J: TRBJ1-1; V: TRBV27; CDR3: ASSVVSGLMNTEAF
J: TRBJ2-1; V: TRBV5-1; CDR3: ATTTSGRSDEQF
J: TRBJ1-2; V: TRBV10-2; CDR3: ASFSGGVGYT
J: TRBJ2-1; V: TRBV10-3; CDR3: AIGGGLAGVGSYNEQF
J: TRBJ1-6; V: TRBV25-1; CDR3: ASSNDVRGDSPLH
J: TRBJ2-6; V: TRBV21-1; CDR3: ASSKAKRPGGGGSGANVLT
J: TRBJ2-1; V: TRBV27; CDR3: ASSPGGAAYNEQF
J: TRBJ2-3; V: TRBV24-1; CDR3: ATSDFRSASGTDTQY
J: TRBJ2-1; V: TRBV5-1; CDR3: ASSLASGRGRWGNEQF
J: TRBJ2-1; V: TRBV12-3/TRBV12-4; CDR3: ASSQIVNEQF
J: TRBJ1-2; V: TRBV5-1; CDR3: ASSPGQGAHYGYT
J: TRBJ2-5; V: TRBV20-1; CDR3: SASQRTKETQY
J: TRBJ2-1; V: TRBV2; CDR3: ASSDVLQDLYNEQF
J: TRBJ2-1; V: TRBV11-2; CDR3: ASSFGGRGVRNEQF
J: TRBJ2-6; V: TRBV9; CDR3: ASARTGGPGANVLT
J: TRBJ2-4; V: TRBV14; CDR3: ASSPQLGTVRSKNIQY
J: TRBJ2-2; V: TRBV5-5; CDR3: ASSRGQGGNLANTGELF
J: TRBJ2-7; V: TRBV5-5; CDR3: ASSERRPNPSSYEQY
J: TRBJ2-1; V: TRBV4-1; CDR3: ASSQELAATYNEQF
J: TRBJ2-2; V: TRBV5-4; CDR3: ASSLSLTSGFSNTGELF
J: TRBJ1-3; V: TRBV28; CDR3: ASYKTGFSGNTIY
J: TRBJ2-1; V: TRBV27; CDR3: ASSFPGSGNEQF
J: TRBJ1-4; V: TRBV30; CDR3: AWRWRTAFNEKLF
J: TRBJ2-2; V: TRBV5-1; CDR3: ASSTGLETGELF
J: TRBJ1-1; V: TRBV2; CDR3: ASSETATEAF
J: TRBJ2-1; V: TRBV19; CDR3: ASNPLAGLGQGEQF
J: TRBJ1-1; V: TRBV19; CDR3: ASSIAAGEAF
J: TRBJ1-2; V: TRBV5-1; CDR3: ASSLAGRGINGYT
J: TRBJ2-7; V: TRBV19; CDR3: ASSIQASYEQY
J: TRBJ2-5; V: TRBV27; CDR3: ASTGMDQETQY
J: TRBJ1-1; V: TRBV11-2; CDR3: ASSSVERSTEAF
J: TRBJ2-4; V: TRBV5-8; CDR3: ASSSQDQLGKNIQY
J: TRBJ2-1; V: TRBV29-1; CDR3: SVVGGVNNEQF
J: TRBJ1-1; V: TRBV7-9; CDR3: ASSPLPGQGVGTEAF
J: TRBJ1-1; V: TRBV3-1/TRBV3-2; CDR3: ASSDPRGSGVNTEAF
J: TRBJ2-7; V: TRBV6-5; CDR3: ASSPQTSGSDEQY
J: TRBJ2-2; V: TRBV29-1; CDR3: SASRGLAGENTGELF
J: TRBJ2-7; V: TRBV10-2; CDR3: ATQGDRGYEQY
J: TRBJ2-6; V: TRBV3-1/TRBV3-2; CDR3: ASSLSLASGANVLT
J: TRBJ2-1; V: TRBV5-4; CDR3: ASSPSTLNEQF
J: TRBJ1-2; V: TRBV5-1; CDR3: ASSLVLTGYGYT
J: TRBJ2-7; V: TRBV27; CDR3: ASTGGGTKGYEQY
J: TRBJ1-6; V: TRBV28; CDR3: ASSFARYNSPLH
J: TRBJ1-5; V: TRBV27; CDR3: ASNPKGQGNQPQH
J: TRBJ1-1; V: TRBV5-1; CDR3: ATSPEDAANTEAF
J: TRBJ2-3; V: TRBV11-1; CDR3: ASSLEQDTDTQY
J: TRBJ2-7; V: TRBV5-1; CDR3: ASSNGLAGVF
J: TRBJ1-1; V: TRBV11-2; CDR3: ASSLEAGLKNTEAF
J: TRBJ2-3; V: TRBV10-2; CDR3: ASSERDTQY